Shown below are 29 T cell receptor beta chains from a single sample sequenced in a study of T-cell reconstitution after alpha-beta-depleted transplantation in children. TCRbeta library preparation incorporated unique molecular identifiers. TCRdb re-derived calls from the PCR reads in MiXCR, one entry per CDR3 protein. The repertoire holds 100,000 or so distinct CDR3 sequences, with less than 6% as singletons. Sequenced here: PBMCs, mostly from graft donor cells, sampled 60 days after TCRalphabeta/CD19-depleted stem cell transplant. The receptor set was obtained from a female patient aged 2-9 years who had a stem cell transplant for Fanconi anemia, so the T cells may come from the graft donor.

This clonotype was seen more than once but under ten times. This chain connects TRBV29-1 to TRBJ2-7, with D unclear. The CDR3 is made up of 11 amino acids. CDR1 is SQVTM and CDR2 is ANQGSEA in the germline V gene. The ends were cut back, 6 bases at V and 2 bases at J, with 8 bases in the middle. The CDR3 loop is CSVGSAYEQYF. In DNA form, the CDR3 reads TGCAGCGTCGGCTCGGCCTACGAGCAGTACTTC.

This clonotype was recorded at least ten times. The chain joins TRBV29-1 to TRBJ2-7; D is perhaps TRBD1 or TRBD2 (6 bases each). Per the germline V gene, CDR1 is SQVTM and CDR2 is ANQGSEA. Trimming removed 0 bases from V and 4 bases from J, with 10 bases in between. This CDR3 comprises 13 residues. CDR3 residues: CSVEDPGAYEQYF. Here the CDR3 DNA reads TGCAGCGTTGAAGATCCGGGGGCGTACGAGCAGTACTTC.

This clonotype was seen at least ten times. The V and J genes are TRBV20-1 and TRBJ2-7; 7 nucleotides agree with TRBD2. The CDR3 is 13 residues long. Trimming at V came to 3 bases and at J to 6 bases, leaving 8 bases not matched to a gene. Germline CDR1 DFQATT, CDR2 SNEGSKA (reference sequence). This chain's CDR3 is CSASAGEPSEQYF. CDR3 nucleotide sequence: TGCAGTGCTAGTGCGGGAGAACCCTCCGAGCAGTACTTC.

The chain links TRBV5-1 to TRBJ2-7; unclear D gene. V lost 7 bases and J lost 0, with 14 bases in between. The germline V gene has CDR1 SGHRS and CDR2 YFSETQ. The length of the CDR3 is 14 residues. Written as DNA, the CDR3 is TGCGCCAGCTATAGGTCGGGCCACTCCTACGAGCAGTACTTC. Encoded protein: CASYRSGHSYEQYF.

The table lists this clonotype with many counts. The J gene is TRBJ2-3, the V gene TRBV12-3 or TRBV12-4, with TRBD2 identical over 14 bases. Trimming removed 2 bases from V and 4 bases from J; junction bases left unmatched: 2. The CDR3 has 16 residues. CDR3 residues: CASSLRTSGGPDTQYF. The CDR3 coding sequence is TGTGCCAGCAGTTTAAGGACTAGCGGGGGGCCAGATACGCAGTATTTT.

This clonotype has a handful of counts. This rearrangement joins TRBV20-1 to TRBJ2-7; D unresolved. Trimming pared 3 bases from V and 6 bases from J, leaving 12 bases between. The length of the CDR3 is 12 residues. Germline CDR1 DFQATT, CDR2 SNEGSKA (reference sequence). CDR3 in amino acids: CSASPGGIEQYF. The CDR3, as DNA: TGCAGTGCTAGCCCAGGTGGAATCGAGCAGTACTTC.

This clonotype was found many times. This chain uses TRBV28 with TRBJ2-1; D is perhaps TRBD1 (5 bases). Trimming pared 1 base from V and 5 bases from J, leaving 6 bases between. This CDR3 region has 13 residues. Germline V gene lookup returns CDR1 MDHEN and CDR2 SYDVKM. For the CDR3, the DNA is TGTGCCAGCAGTTTATTACAGGACAATGAGCAGTTCTTC. It encodes CASSLLQDNEQFF.

This clonotype was counted ten times or more. The gene calls are TRBV12-3 or TRBV12-4 and TRBJ1-5; TRBD1 might be the D (5 bases). Trimming removed 3 bases from V and 6 bases from J, with 12 bases in between. The CDR3 covers 14 residues. The CDR3 nucleotides are TGTGCCAGCAGTTTTCAGGGTGGGGGTCAGCCCCAGCATTTT. It translates to CASSFQGGGQPQHF.

V gene TRBV18 combines with J gene TRBJ1-1; 7 nucleotides match TRBD1. This CDR3 is built from 14 residues. J was trimmed by 4 bases and V by 1 base; bases with no gene match: 3. Germline lookup yields CDR1 KGHSH and CDR2 LQKENI. The DNA of the CDR3 is TGTGCCAGCTCACCACAGGGGGCAGGCACTGAAGCTTTCTTT. Its translation is CASSPQGAGTEAFF. Full variable domain (outside the CDR3, taken from reference TRBV18 and TRBJ1-1): NAGVMQNPRHLVRRRGQEARLRCSPMKGHSHVYWYRQLPEEGLKFMVYLQKENIIDESGMPKERFSAEFPKEGPSILRIQQVVRGDSAAYFCASSPQGAGTEAFFGQGTRLTVV.

There are many counts of this clonotype. V is TRBV20-1 and J is TRBJ2-3; 7 bases map to TRBD2. Germline V lookup: CDR1 DFQATT, CDR2 SNEGSKA (reference sequence). The V and J ends lost 6 bases and 9 bases, in that order; junction bases with no gene match: 15. This CDR3 region has 14 residues. The CDR3 loop reads CSAYRPGLQYTQYF. The CDR3 DNA reads TGCAGTGCCTACAGACCGGGACTACAATACACGCAGTATTTT.

This clonotype was seen more than once but under ten times. The gene calls are TRBV5-1 and TRBJ2-7; D unresolved. This CDR3 contains 15 residues. The germline V and J ends were trimmed by 0 bases and 6 bases, with 16 bases remaining between them. The germline gives CDR1 SGHRS, CDR2 YFSETQ. As DNA, the CDR3 is TGCGCCAGCAGCTTGGTAACCCCACAGACTGGCGAGCAGTACTTC. Protein sequence: CASSLVTPQTGEQYF. The whole variable domain, remainder taken from reference TRBV5-1 and TRBJ2-7, is KAGVTQTPRYLIKTRGQQVTLSCSPISGHRSVSWYQQTPGQGLQFLFEYFSETQRNKGNFPGRFSGRQFSNSRSEMNVSTLELGDSALYLCASSLVTPQTGEQYFGPGTRLTVT.

The chain is built from TRBV9 and TRBJ1-2; 7 positions match TRBD1. Germline loops: CDR1 SGDLS, CDR2 YYNGEE. CDR3 length: 16 residues. With V trimmed by 3 bases and J by 2 bases, 10 bases remained unmatched. The DNA of the CDR3 is TGTGCCAGCAGCGAGGGAGACAGGGACCCAAACTATGGCTACACCTTC. As protein: CASSEGDRDPNYGYTF.

This clonotype was counted ten times or more. The chain recombines TRBV15 with TRBJ1-2; D is uncertain. This CDR3 is 14 amino acids long. CDR1 is LNHNV, CDR2 YYDKDF, per germline (reference sequence). V lost 2 bases and J 1 base, leaving 8 bases between the germline ends. CDR3 DNA sequence: TGTGCCACCAGCAGACCCCCGGTTAACTATGGCTACACCTTC. This sequence encodes CATSRPPVNYGYTF.

V is TRBV20-1 and J is TRBJ2-5; 8 bases are a match to TRBD2. The V segment lost 6 bases and the J segment 2 bases; nucleotides outside the gene matches: 8. The CDR3 runs 14 residues. The germline CDR1 and CDR2 sequences are DFQATT and SNEGSKA (reference sequence). The CDR3 spells CSAPGTSLQETQYF. The CDR3 DNA is TGCAGTGCCCCCGGGACTAGTCTACAAGAGACCCAGTACTTC.

This clonotype was counted ten times or more. This chain uses TRBV5-1 with TRBJ2-2, with 9 positions matching TRBD2. Germline CDR1 and CDR2: SGHRS and YFSETQ. With 2 bases clipped from V and 3 bases from J, the junction kept 5 bases outside the gene matches. This CDR3 region has 16 residues. CDR3 sequence reads: CASSLYAGGDTGELFF. The DNA for the CDR3 is TGCGCCAGCAGCTTATACGCGGGGGGGGACACCGGGGAGCTGTTTTTT.

CDR3 protein: CASSSAGVEETQYF. The DNA for the CDR3 is TGTGCCAGCAGTTCCGCTGGGGTCGAAGAGACCCAGTACTTC. V and J are TRBV28 and TRBJ2-5; D not certain. In germline, CDR1 is MDHEN, CDR2 SYDVKM. With 4 bases removed from V and 3 bases from J, the gap between germline ends came to 12 bases. The CDR3 covers 14 residues.

The V gene is TRBV6-5, the J gene TRBJ2-2; D not resolved. V lost 2 bases, J lost 5 bases, and 12 bases lay in between. The CDR3 length is 15 residues. Germline CDR1 and CDR2: MNHEY and SVGAGI. The CDR3 DNA is TGTGCCAGCAGTTACATCGTCGGGCAGACCGGGGAGCTGTTTTTT. Amino acid sequence: CASSYIVGQTGELFF.

This clonotype appeared many times. The chain couples TRBV7-9 to TRBJ2-5; the match to TRBD1 covers 7 bases. Unmatched junction bases numbered 1, after V lost 7 bases and J lost 2 bases. CDR3 size: 12 residues. CDR1 and CDR2 from the germline V gene are SEHNR and FQNEAQ (reference sequence). In nucleotides, the CDR3 is TGTGCCAGCAACAGGGGACAAGAGACCCAGTACTTC. Protein: CASNRGQETQYF.

This clonotype was seen ten or more times. J is TRBJ2-3 and V is TRBV12-3 or TRBV12-4; D remains ambiguous. CDR3 length equals 13 residues. Between the trimmed V and J ends, which lost 2 bases and 0 bases, there was a span of 3 bases. The CDR3 sequence is CASSLFSTDTQYF. DNA for the CDR3: TGTGCCAGCAGTTTATTTAGCACAGATACGCAGTATTTT.

This clonotype was detected a few times. The J gene is TRBJ1-5, the V gene TRBV6-5; TRBD1 matches 9 bases. Germline values: CDR1 MNHEY, CDR2 SVGAGI. Trimming took 6 bases from V and 5 from J; bases not matched to a gene: 2. This CDR3 spans 13 amino acids. The CDR3 sequence: CASSHRGHQPQHF. CDR3 nucleotides: TGTGCCAGCAGCCACAGGGGGCATCAGCCCCAGCATTTT.

A remark on this clonotype: A much larger clone differs by one base, so this may be a read error. The chain is built from TRBV12-3 or TRBV12-4 and TRBJ2-5; 15 nucleotides line up with TRBD2. The CDR3 totals 18 residues. The CDR3: CTSSLWTSGGARQETQYF. CDR3 DNA: TGTACCAGCAGTTTATGGACTAGCGGGGGGGCGCGACAAGAGACCCAGTACTTC.

This clonotype was seen many times. The J gene is TRBJ1-4, the V gene TRBV28, with TRBD1 as a possible D gene (5 bases). V was clipped by 5 bases and J by 0 bases, with 13 bases between them. Germline V gene lookup returns CDR1 MDHEN and CDR2 SYDVKM. The CDR3 loop spans 16 amino acids. The CDR3 here is CASSRGRDATNEKLFF. The CDR3 DNA reads as TGTGCCAGCAGTCGGGGCAGGGACGCAACTAATGAAAAACTGTTTTTT. Filled out from reference TRBV28 and TRBJ1-4, the complete variable domain reads DVKVTQSSRYLVKRTGEKVFLECVQDMDHENMFWYRQDPGLGLRLIYFSYDVKMKEKGDIPEGYSVSREKKERFSLILESASTNQTSMYLCASSRGRDATNEKLFFGSGTQLSVL.

The J gene is TRBJ2-3, the V gene TRBV9; D possibly uses TRBD1 or TRBD2 (7 bases each). The CDR3 runs to 18 residues. Trimming took 1 base from V and 2 from J, leaving 20 bases between them. CDR1 and CDR2 (germline): SGDLS, YYNGEE. The CDR3 bases are TGTGCCAGCAGCGTATCCTCCGGCAGGGGGGGACACACAGATACGCAGTATTTT. It is translated as CASSVSSGRGGHTDTQYF. Together with reference TRBV9 and TRBJ2-3, the CDR3 gives the full variable domain: DSGVTQTPKHLITATGQRVTLRCSPRSGDLSVYWYQQSLDQGLQFLIQYYNGEERAKGNILERFSAQQFPDLHSELNLSSLELGDSALYFCASSVSSGRGGHTDTQYFGPGTRLTVL.

This clonotype appeared many times. The CDR3 loop reads CASSLGGGSQYF. CDR3 nucleotides: TGTGCCAGCAGTTTAGGGGGAGGATCGCAGTATTTT. The chain combines TRBV12-3 or TRBV12-4 with TRBJ2-3, with D possibly matching TRBD2 (6 bases). Trimming removed 1 base at V and 10 bases at J, with 9 bases between. The CDR3 runs to 12 residues.

This clonotype was seen at least ten times. The chain couples TRBV19 to TRBJ2-1, with D perhaps TRBD1 (5 bases). Trimming shortened V by 3 bases and J by 7 bases, and 7 bases separated the two germline ends. Germline V gives CDR1 LNHDA, CDR2 SQIVND (reference sequence). The CDR3 runs 12 residues. CDR3 region: CASSIRDNEQFF. Written as DNA, the CDR3 is TGTGCCAGTAGTATCAGGGATAATGAGCAGTTCTTC.

In its sample, this clonotype was seen many times. The chain has TRBV5-1 and TRBJ2-7, with D unclear. Per germline, CDR1 SGHRS and CDR2 YFSETQ. V shed 0 bases and J shed 0 bases, with 7 bases lying between them. This CDR3 is built from 14 residues. CDR3 sequence reads: CASSLDPSSYEQYF. CDR3 DNA sequence: TGCGCCAGCAGCTTGGATCCGAGCTCCTACGAGCAGTACTTC.

This clonotype was detected ten times or more. The chain is built from TRBV12-3 or TRBV12-4 and TRBJ2-4; D unresolved. The CDR3 sequence is 14 residues long. V was clipped by 2 bases and J by 0 bases, with 5 bases between them. The CDR3 loop is CASSLRGAKNIQYF. The CDR3 nucleotides read TGTGCCAGCAGTTTACGTGGAGCCAAAAACATTCAGTACTTC.

This clonotype was counted between two and nine times. This sequence joins TRBV7-9 and TRBJ2-5, with no clear D. The CDR3 sequence is 13 residues long. Germline V gene lookup returns CDR1 SEHNR and CDR2 FQNEAQ (reference sequence). Trimming shortened V by 2 bases and J by 4 bases, and 8 bases separated the two germline ends. The CDR3 sequence is CASSLFGIETQYF. The CDR3 coding sequence is TGTGCCAGCAGCTTATTCGGTATAGAGACCCAGTACTTC.

This clonotype has ten or more counts. The genes are TRBV12-3 or TRBV12-4 and TRBJ1-3, with 7 bases aligning to TRBD1. Losses at the gene ends were 6 bases for V and 4 bases for J; bases not matched to a gene: 0. The CDR3 extends over 12 amino acids. The CDR3 loop reads CASRQGGNTIYF. CDR3 DNA sequence: TGTGCCAGCAGACAGGGGGGAAACACCATATATTTT.